What follows are 32 T cell receptor beta chains derived from one specimen sequenced in a study of blood T cell repertoires in COVID-19. Sequencing was performed with immunoSEQ multiplex PCR; in TCRdb, only in-frame clones are kept and a portion is missing. The data contain about 40,000 clones, about four fifths of them singletons. What was sequenced was peripheral blood. All receptors come from a human donor with acute or convalescent COVID-19. The donor label of this sample is uncertain.

The rearrangement links TRBV18 to TRBJ1-5; 7 bases fit TRBD1. The CDR3 runs 14 residues. Germline V gives CDR1 KGHSH, CDR2 LQKENI. V lost 2 bases to trimming and J lost 7 bases; unmatched junction nucleotides: 5. The CDR3, as DNA: TGTGCCAGCTCACCAGCCCAGGGGGAACAGCCCCAGCATTTT. Translating gives CASSPAQGEQPQHF.

The CDR3 is CAISGSGGSTGELFF. The CDR3 DNA sequence: TGTGCCATCAGCGGGTCGGGGGGTAGCACCGGGGAGCTGTTTTTT. J is TRBJ2-2 and V is TRBV10-3; 7 bases are shared with TRBD2. The CDR3 consists of 15 residues. With V trimmed by 6 bases and J by 4 bases, 8 bases remained unmatched. Germline V CDR1 and CDR2: ENHRY, SYGVKD.

This CDR3 is CASSPSQLAGAYEQYF. The CDR3 nucleotides read TGTGCCAGCAGCCCGTCCCAACTAGCGGGAGCCTACGAGCAGTACTTC. The V and J genes are TRBV5-4 and TRBJ2-7; 11 bases line up with TRBD2. The CDR3 loop spans 16 amino acids. CDR1 and CDR2 (germline): SGHNT, YYREEE (reference sequence). Losses at the gene ends were 4 bases for V and 2 bases for J; bases not matched to a gene: 8.

The chain is built from TRBV19 and TRBJ2-7; 8 bases align to TRBD1. CDR1 LNHDA and CDR2 SQIVND come from the germline V gene (reference sequence). V gave up 6 bases and J gave up 1 base; unmatched junction bases: 8. The CDR3 loop spans 15 amino acids. DNA of the CDR3: TGTGCCAGTAGCGCCGCAACAGGGGGATCCTACGAGCAGTACTTC. Encoded protein: CASSAATGGSYEQYF.

The genes are TRBV19 and TRBJ2-3, with TRBD2 identical over 8 bases. Per the germline V gene, CDR1 is LNHDA and CDR2 is SQIVND (reference sequence). CDR3 length equals 13 residues. V was pared by 6 bases and J by 4 bases, with 3 bases of the junction left unmatched. This chain's CDR3 is CASSNGGADTQYF. CDR3 sequence (DNA): TGTGCCAGTAGCAACGGGGGGGCAGATACGCAGTATTTT.

This rearrangement joins TRBV7-3 to TRBJ2-5, with TRBD2 matching over 13 bases. V shed 0 bases and J 5 bases; nucleotides not matched to a gene: 6. The germline V gene has CDR1 SGHTA and CDR2 FQGTGA. The length of the CDR3 is 17 residues. Written as DNA, the CDR3 is TGTGCCAGCAGCTTAACCGGACTAGCGGGAGTCACGGAGACCCAGTACTTC. Translation: CASSLTGLAGVTETQYF.

The rearrangement links TRBV27 to TRBJ1-1; 9 nucleotides match TRBD1. Germline values: CDR1 MNHEY, CDR2 SMNVEV (reference sequence). With 2 bases clipped from V and 1 base from J, the junction kept 2 bases outside the gene matches. The CDR3 is made up of 15 amino acids. The CDR3 region is CASSLGTGTNTEAFF. The CDR3 DNA reads as TGTGCCAGCAGTTTAGGGACAGGGACGAACACTGAAGCTTTCTTT.

The chain couples TRBV2 to TRBJ1-4; no clear D gene. The length of the CDR3 is 14 residues. Germline V CDR1 and CDR2: SNHLY, FYNNEI. V gave up 8 bases and J gave up 7 bases, with 17 bases separating them. In DNA form, the CDR3 reads TGTGCCAGCTTGGCACTCCTAGGCGGTGAAAAACTGTTTTTT. Translating it yields CASLALLGGEKLFF.

The genes are TRBV7-9 and TRBJ2-3; TRBD2 agrees at 7 bases. The V and J ends lost 2 bases and 2 bases, in that order; junction bases with no gene match: 7. CDR3 length equals 16 residues. Germline CDR1 and CDR2: SEHNR and FQNEAQ (reference sequence). In DNA form, the CDR3 reads TGTGCCAGCAGCTTATCAAATAGCGGGCCCACAGATACGCAGTATTTT. This gives the protein CASSLSNSGPTDTQYF.

V and J are TRBV5-6 and TRBJ2-3, with 7 bases matching TRBD2. With 4 bases clipped from V and 1 base from J, the junction kept 12 bases outside the gene matches. Germline CDR1 and CDR2: SGHDT and YYEEEE. This CDR3 has 17 amino acids. Here the CDR3 reads CASSGSYSGLRTDTQYF. In DNA form, the CDR3 reads TGTGCCAGCAGCGGATCCTATAGCGGGCTCCGCACAGATACGCAGTATTTT.

This chain uses TRBV4-3 with TRBJ2-7; 8 positions agree with TRBD2. The CDR3 has 16 amino acids. Trimming removed 0 bases from V and 6 bases from J; junction bases left unmatched: 10. CDR1 is LGHNA, CDR2 YSLEER, per germline. The CDR3 nucleotides read TGCGCCAGCAGCCAAGATCGGGAGGGAGTAAGGTCCGAGCAGTACTTC. Translation gives CASSQDREGVRSEQYF.

The chain combines TRBV2 with TRBJ1-4; D perhaps matches TRBD1 (6 bases). V was pared by 6 bases and J by 10 bases, with 15 bases between. The CDR3 totals 13 residues. CDR1 SNHLY and CDR2 FYNNEI come from the germline V gene. The chain's CDR3 is CASRMDSAGKLFF. The CDR3 nucleotides are TGTGCCAGCAGGATGGACAGCGCTGGAAAACTGTTTTTT.

This clone was detected a few times. The V gene is TRBV7-6, the J gene TRBJ1-3; no firm D call. CDR1 is SGHVS and CDR2 is FNYEAQ in the germline V gene. The CDR3 length is 14 residues. V was cut by 5 bases and J by 0 bases, with 8 bases left in between. The CDR3 region is CASSLQSSGNTIYF. In nucleotides, the CDR3 is TGTGCCAGCAGCCTACAGAGCTCTGGAAACACCATATATTTT.

For this clone: Other DNA sequences within the sample encode an identical CDR3. The genes are TRBV28 and TRBJ1-1; D unclear. V lost 7 bases, J lost 0 bases, and 6 bases lay in between. The CDR3 length is 12 residues. The germline V gene encodes CDR1 MDHEN and CDR2 SYDVKM. The CDR3 DNA reads as TGTGCCAGCAAGAGTGTGAACACTGAAGCTTTCTTT. This codes for CASKSVNTEAFF.

The CDR3 loop is CASSQDLGLGGETQYF. Here the CDR3 DNA reads TGCGCCAGCAGCCAAGATCTCGGCTTGGGGGGGGAGACCCAGTACTTC. The V and J genes are TRBV4-1 and TRBJ2-5; 7 nucleotides agree with TRBD2. The V gene end was trimmed by 0 bases and the J gene end by 5 bases; junction bases not matched to a gene: 9. Germline assignment: CDR1 MGHRA and CDR2 YSYEKL. The length of the CDR3 is 16 residues.

This chain joins TRBV9 and TRBJ1-1, with D unclear. V gave up 3 bases and J gave up 6 bases, with 15 bases separating them. CDR1 is SGDLS, CDR2 YYNGEE, per germline. This CDR3 has 14 amino acids. CDR3 region: CASSATVAGAEAFF. The DNA for the CDR3 is TGTGCCAGCAGCGCAACAGTCGCGGGTGCTGAAGCTTTCTTT.

V usage is TRBV7-2 and J usage is TRBJ1-2; TRBD1 aligns across 7 bases. The J segment lost 4 bases and the V segment lost 4 bases, leaving 12 bases of the junction unmatched. The length of the CDR3 is 16 residues. The germline gives CDR1 SGHTA, CDR2 FQGNSA. CDR3 DNA: TGTGCCAGCAGCTCGGGGCCGGGACAGCCTTCCTATGGCTACACCTTC. Encoded protein: CASSSGPGQPSYGYTF.

The CDR3 spells CATSDPGLALFF. The CDR3 DNA sequence: TGTGCCACCAGTGACCCGGGACTAGCGTTGTTCTTC. V usage is TRBV24-1 and J usage is TRBJ2-1; TRBD2 aligns across 10 bases. CDR3 size: 12 residues. From germline, CDR1 is KGHDR and CDR2 SFDVKD. V was clipped by 4 bases and J by 15 bases; unmatched bases: 5.

The chain carries TRBV2 and TRBJ1-4, with TRBD1 matching over 7 bases. Per germline, CDR1 SNHLY and CDR2 FYNNEI. The CDR3 contains 14 residues. V lost 7 bases, J lost 5 bases, and 7 bases stayed unmatched. DNA of the CDR3: TGTGCCAGCACCCCGGACAGGTGGAATGAAAAACTGTTTTTT. Translated: CASTPDRWNEKLFF. Full variable domain (remainder filled in from reference TRBV2 and TRBJ1-4): EPEVTQTPSHQVTQMGQEVILRCVPISNHLYFYWYRQILGQKVEFLVSFYNNEISEKSEIFDDQFSVERPDGSNFTLKIRSTKLEDSAMYFCASTPDRWNEKLFFGSGTQLSVL.

This chain links TRBV2 with TRBJ2-7, with D maybe TRBD2 (5 bases). There are 15 residues in the CDR3. V was pared by 10 bases and J by 0 bases, with 19 bases between. CDR1 SNHLY and CDR2 FYNNEI come from the germline V gene. This CDR3 reads CATQWRVTYSYEQYF. The CDR3 region has the DNA TGTGCCACCCAATGGCGGGTAACTTACTCCTACGAGCAGTACTTC. The full variable domain, completed using reference TRBV2 and TRBJ2-7, is EPEVTQTPSHQVTQMGQEVILRCVPISNHLYFYWYRQILGQKVEFLVSFYNNEISEKSEIFDDQFSVERPDGSNFTLKIRSTKLEDSAMYFCATQWRVTYSYEQYFGPGTRLTVT.

The rearrangement links TRBV6-5 to TRBJ1-2, with D maybe TRBD1 (5 bases). There are 15 residues in the CDR3. Germline values: CDR1 MNHEY, CDR2 SVGAGI. Trimming stripped 6 bases from V and 4 bases from J, with 18 bases between. The CDR3 DNA sequence: TGTGCCAGCAGCAAGACAGACTTGGGCGGCTATGGCTACACCTTC. The encoded protein is CASSKTDLGGYGYTF.

This rearrangement joins TRBV15 to TRBJ2-1; 9 nucleotides line up with TRBD1. V lost 4 bases, J lost 10 bases, and 14 bases stayed unmatched. The CDR3 length is 16 residues. Germline CDR1 is LNHNV and CDR2 is YYDKDF (reference sequence). In nucleotides, the CDR3 is TGTGCCACCAGCACCGGGGACAGGGCCAGCACCGGGGAGCAGTTCTTC. Its protein product is CATSTGDRASTGEQFF.

V is TRBV3-1 (or the pseudogene TRBV3-2) and J is TRBJ1-2, with 9 bases aligning to TRBD1. Germline CDR1 is LGHDT and CDR2 is YNNKEL (reference sequence). The CDR3 is made up of 15 amino acids. J was trimmed by 7 bases and V by 3 bases; bases with no gene match: 9. The CDR3 loop reads CASSHGDPGQGGYTF. CDR3 bases: TGTGCCAGCAGCCACGGTGATCCGGGACAGGGTGGCTACACCTTC.

The chain uses TRBV12-5 and TRBJ2-5, with D perhaps matching TRBD2 (5 bases). Germline lookup yields CDR1 LGHNT and CDR2 FRNRAP. Trimming took off 1 base at V and 4 bases at J, with 10 bases between the two ends. The CDR3 covers 14 residues. CDR3 bases: TGTGCTAGTGGTTTGGGACGTGGGAGAGAGACCCAGTACTTC. It is translated as CASGLGRGRETQYF.

CDR3 nucleotides: TGTGCCAGCAGTTTTGGGAGGAACTTGGACAATCAGCCCCAGCATTTT. Protein sequence: CASSFGRNLDNQPQHF. V usage is TRBV28 and J usage is TRBJ1-5; no clear D. Trimming cost V 3 bases and J 3 bases, with 15 bases left between them. CDR3 size: 16 residues. Looked up from germline, CDR1 is MDHEN and CDR2 is SYDVKM. The complete variable domain, with remaining parts taken from reference TRBV28 and TRBJ1-5, reads DVKVTQSSRYLVKRTGEKVFLECVQDMDHENMFWYRQDPGLGLRLIYFSYDVKMKEKGDIPEGYSVSREKKERFSLILESASTNQTSMYLCASSFGRNLDNQPQHFGDGTRLSIL.

This clone appeared once. The chain employs TRBV6-5 and TRBJ2-1; 8 nucleotides align to TRBD1. CDR1 MNHEY and CDR2 SVGAGI come from the germline V gene. The CDR3 has 14 amino acids. J gave up 4 bases and V 6 bases, and 5 bases lay outside the gene matches. CDR3 residues: CASRRQGAYNEQFF. CDR3 nucleotides: TGTGCCAGCAGACGGCAGGGGGCTTACAATGAGCAGTTCTTC.

DNA of the CDR3: TGTGCCAGCAGACCCGGGACAGGGGGTAGGGAGCTGTTTTTT. This sequence encodes CASRPGTGGRELFF. V usage is TRBV28 and J usage is TRBJ2-2; 11 bases match TRBD1. Germline V gene sequence: CDR1 MDHEN, CDR2 SYDVKM. This CDR3 is built from 14 residues. V gave up 6 bases and J gave up 9 bases; unmatched junction bases: 6.

V usage is TRBV6-6 and J usage is TRBJ2-3; the D gene is possibly TRBD2 (6 bases). CDR1 and CDR2 (germline): MNHNY, SVGAGI (reference sequence). The CDR3 length is 15 residues. V lost 8 bases to trimming and J lost 2 bases, with 17 bases between them. CDR3 protein: CASGVLGGATDTQYF. The CDR3, as DNA: TGTGCCAGCGGTGTTCTAGGCGGGGCCACAGATACGCAGTATTTT.

The rearrangement links TRBV28 to TRBJ1-5; D possibly corresponds to TRBD1 (6 bases). Trimming took 3 bases from V and 11 from J, leaving 14 bases between them. CDR1 and CDR2 (germline): MDHEN, SYDVKM. CDR3 length equals 13 residues. The CDR3 DNA reads as TGTGCCAGCAGTTTCTTAACAGGGAAGTCCCAGCATTTT. It translates to CASSFLTGKSQHF.

The chain has TRBV6-4 and TRBJ2-7; weak D call: TRBD1 (5 bases). V lost 3 bases and J 2 bases, leaving 17 bases between the germline ends. Germline V CDR1 and CDR2: MRHNA, SNTAGT. The CDR3 is 16 amino acids. CDR3: CASSETAVPNPYEQYF. In DNA, the CDR3 is TGTGCCAGCAGTGAGACAGCCGTCCCGAACCCCTACGAGCAGTACTTC.

The chain is built from TRBV2 and TRBJ1-3; 9 nucleotides align to TRBD1. The CDR3 totals 16 residues. The trim removed 4 bases at V and 2 bases at J, leaving 6 bases unmatched. Germline-derived CDR1 and CDR2 are SNHLY and FYNNEI. CDR3: CASSVGDRGAGNTIYF. The CDR3 region has the DNA TGTGCCAGCAGTGTGGGCGACAGGGGGGCTGGAAACACCATATATTTT.

This clone was recorded only once. The V call is TRBV4-3, the J call TRBJ2-3, with D tentatively TRBD1 (6 bases). From germline, CDR1 is LGHNA and CDR2 YSLEER. V lost 2 bases to trimming and J lost 6 bases, with 15 bases between them. The CDR3 consists of 15 residues. In DNA, the CDR3 is TGCGCCAGCAGCCAATCGGGACAAAAGGGGGATACGCAGTATTTT. Translated, it gives CASSQSGQKGDTQYF.